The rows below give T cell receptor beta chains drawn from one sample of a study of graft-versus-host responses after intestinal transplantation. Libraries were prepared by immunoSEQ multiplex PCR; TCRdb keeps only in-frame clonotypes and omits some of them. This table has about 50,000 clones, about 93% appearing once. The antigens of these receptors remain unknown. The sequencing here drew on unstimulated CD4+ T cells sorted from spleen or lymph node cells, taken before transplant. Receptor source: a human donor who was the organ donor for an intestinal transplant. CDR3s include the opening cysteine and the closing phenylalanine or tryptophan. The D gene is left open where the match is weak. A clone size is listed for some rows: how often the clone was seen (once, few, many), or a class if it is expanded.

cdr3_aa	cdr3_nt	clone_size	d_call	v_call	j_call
CASRGETTDYYGYTF	TGTGCCAGTAGGGGGGAAACGACCGATTACTATGGCTACACCTTC	once	.	TRBV19	TRBJ1-2
CASSRGTGELFF	TGTGCCAGTAGTAGAGGCACCGGGGAGCTGTTTTTT	.	.	TRBV19	TRBJ2-2
CASRGLAVYNEQFF	TGTGCCAGCAGAGGACTAGCGGTCTACAATGAGCAGTTCTTC	.	TRBD2	TRBV2	TRBJ2-1
CASSRDSNTGELFF	TGTGCCAGCAGCCGGGACTCGAACACCGGGGAGCTGTTTTTT	.	.	TRBV11-3	TRBJ2-2
CASSDRGNTEAFF	TGCGCCAGCAGCGACAGGGGGAACACTGAAGCTTTCTTT	.	TRBD1	TRBV5-1	TRBJ1-1
CASSLTGATNEKLFF	TGTGCCAGCAGCTTGACAGGGGCAACTAATGAAAAACTGTTTTTT	.	TRBD1	TRBV11-3	TRBJ1-4
CASSLDRGYEQYF	TGTGCCAGCAGTCTGGACAGGGGATACGAGCAGTACTTC	.	TRBD1	TRBV27	TRBJ2-7
CASSERGLADNEQFF	TGTGCCAGCAGTGAAAGGGGCCTAGCGGACAATGAGCAGTTCTTC	.	TRBD2	TRBV6-4	TRBJ2-1
CASSLGIGSNQPQHF	TGTGCCAGCAGCTTAGGGATTGGCAGCAATCAGCCCCAGCATTTT	.	.	TRBV7-9	TRBJ1-5
CASSYDYVTGELFF	TGTGCCAGCAGTTACGACTATGTCACCGGGGAGCTGTTTTTT	.	.	TRBV6-5	TRBJ2-2
CALGDSYEQYF	TGTGCCTTAGGGGACAGTTACGAGCAGTACTTC	.	.	TRBV21-1	TRBJ2-7
CASSLGVGDYGYTF	TGCGCCAGCAGCTTGGGGGTAGGTGACTATGGCTACACCTTC	.	.	TRBV5-1	TRBJ1-2
CASSLKALGGPGELFF	TGTGCCAGCAGCCTTAAGGCCTTAGGGGGCCCCGGGGAGCTGTTTTTT	once	TRBD1	TRBV7-3	TRBJ2-2
CASRLAGEYEQYF	TGTGCCAGCAGACTAGCGGGAGAGTACGAGCAGTACTTC	.	TRBD2	TRBV9	TRBJ2-7
CASSVASGPDTQYF	TGTGCCAGCAGCGTAGCTAGCGGGCCAGATACGCAGTATTTT	.	TRBD2	TRBV9	TRBJ2-3
CASSAGTRGNQPQHF	TGTGCCAGCAGTGCCGGGACCAGGGGCAATCAGCCCCAGCATTTT	.	.	TRBV28	TRBJ1-5
CASGLIGPQFF	TGTGCTAGTGGTTTAATCGGTCCTCAGTTCTTC	once	.	TRBV12-5	TRBJ2-1
CASSLSTEAFF	TGTGCCAGCAGCCTAAGCACTGAAGCTTTCTTT	.	.	TRBV7-9	TRBJ1-1
CASRGTSSGYTF	TGCGCCAGTCGGGGTACGAGCTCCGGCTACACCTTC	.	.	TRBV5-1	TRBJ1-2
CASSLTGEKLFF	TGTGCCAGCAGCCTGACAGGGGAAAAACTGTTTTTT	few	TRBD1	TRBV27	TRBJ1-4
CASSVGVGGRWTDTQYF	TGTGCCAGCAGCGTAGGGGTCGGCGGGAGGTGGACAGATACGCAGTATTTT	.	TRBD2	TRBV9	TRBJ2-3
CASSLNYLSYNEQFF	TGCGCCAGCAGCTTAAACTATCTCTCCTACAATGAGCAGTTCTTC	.	.	TRBV4-1	TRBJ2-1
CASSELSAGVGGELFF	TGTGCCAGCAGTGAATTGAGCGCGGGGGTGGGCGGGGAGCTGTTTTTT	.	TRBD2	TRBV25-1	TRBJ2-2
CATSRAGEEDTQYF	TGTGCCACCAGCAGAGCGGGAGAAGAGGATACGCAGTATTTT	few	.	TRBV15	TRBJ2-3
CASSLGPSGGGDTQYF	TGCGCCAGCAGCTTGGGGCCTAGCGGAGGCGGAGATACGCAGTATTTT	.	TRBD2	TRBV5-1	TRBJ2-3
CASSLVAYEQYF	TGTGCCAGCAGCTTAGTAGCCTACGAGCAGTACTTC	once	.	TRBV7-2	TRBJ2-7
CSVERGEFF	TGCAGCGTTGAACGGGGGGAGTTCTTC	.	TRBD2	TRBV29-1	TRBJ2-1
CASSDFLVRGYEQYF	TGTGCCAGCAGTGACTTCCTGGTCAGGGGCTACGAGCAGTACTTC	.	.	TRBV2	TRBJ2-7
CASSLWGTGELFF	TGCGCCAGCAGCTTGTGGGGCACCGGGGAGCTGTTTTTT	.	.	TRBV5-1	TRBJ2-2
CASSLDRFYGYTF	TGTGCCAGCAGCTTGGACAGGTTCTATGGCTACACCTTC	.	TRBD1	TRBV7-4	TRBJ1-2
CASSRTLKGTVYNEQFF	TGTGCCAGCAGCCGTACCTTGAAGGGGACCGTCTACAATGAGCAGTTCTTC	.	.	TRBV5-4	TRBJ2-1
CASFGRLDSGNTIYF	TGTGCCAGCTTCGGCCGACTGGACTCTGGAAACACCATATATTTT	.	.	TRBV18	TRBJ1-3
CASSYRGIHNSPLHF	TGTGCCAGCAGTTACAGGGGAATTCATAATTCACCCCTCCACTTT	few	.	TRBV6-5	TRBJ1-6
CASNSRQGRDTQYF	TGTGCCAGCAACTCACGACAGGGTCGGGATACGCAGTATTTT	.	TRBD1	TRBV6-5	TRBJ2-3
CASSPRQGYTF	TGTGCCAGCAGTCCCCGACAGGGCTACACCTTC	.	.	TRBV28	TRBJ1-2
CASSPGAGLDYNEQFF	TGTGCCAGCAGCCCCGGGGCGGGACTAGACTACAATGAGCAGTTCTTC	.	TRBD2	TRBV14	TRBJ2-1
CASRSRDYNEQFF	TGTGCCAGCAGAAGCCGTGACTACAATGAGCAGTTCTTC	.	.	TRBV27	TRBJ2-1
CASSSLQGPSNEKLFF	TGTGCCAGCAGCTCGCTCCAGGGCCCATCTAATGAAAAACTGTTTTTT	.	.	TRBV11-2	TRBJ1-4
CASTQGATDYGYTF	TGTGCCAGCACCCAAGGGGCCACCGACTATGGCTACACCTTC	.	.	TRBV6-1	TRBJ1-2
CASSQASQYNEQFF	TGTGCCAGCAGCCAAGCATCCCAATACAATGAGCAGTTCTTC	.	.	TRBV14	TRBJ2-1
CASSRGQGNYEQYF	TGTGCCAGCAGTAGAGGACAGGGAAATTACGAGCAGTACTTC	.	TRBD1	TRBV6-6	TRBJ2-7
CASSLRPQGSPNYGYTF	TGTGCCAGCAGCTTAAGGCCACAGGGGAGCCCTAACTATGGCTACACCTTC	.	TRBD1	TRBV7-2	TRBJ1-2
CASSLGGLVVEQFF	TGTGCCAGCAGCTTAGGGGGTTTAGTAGTTGAGCAGTTCTTC	.	.	TRBV11-2	TRBJ2-1
CASSPVGYQETQYF	TGTGCCAGCAGTCCCGTGGGGTACCAAGAGACCCAGTACTTC	once	.	TRBV28	TRBJ2-5
CASSSPGKRELFF	TGTGCCAGCAGCTCCCCTGGGAAGCGGGAGTTGTTCTTC	.	TRBD2	TRBV7-9	TRBJ2-1
CASSGGLAGRNIQYF	TGTGCCAGCAGCGGGGGACTAGCGGGTAGAAACATTCAGTACTTC	.	TRBD2	TRBV7-2	TRBJ2-4
CASSYTGSNQPQHF	TGTGCCAGCAGTTACACAGGGAGCAATCAGCCCCAGCATTTT	.	.	TRBV6-6	TRBJ1-5
CASSEVNTEAFF	TGTGCCAGCAGTGAAGTGAACACTGAAGCTTTCTTT	.	.	TRBV28	TRBJ1-1
CASSSSSGANVLTF	TGTGCCAGCAGTTCCAGCTCTGGGGCCAACGTCCTGACTTTC	.	.	TRBV28	TRBJ2-6
CASSQESGGNTGELFF	TGTGCCAGCAGCCAAGAAAGCGGAGGGAACACCGGGGAGCTGTTTTTT	.	.	TRBV4-2	TRBJ2-2